This T cell receptor beta chain was retrieved from a study of T cell responses to AZD1222 COVID-19 vaccine. Whole-study context: Analysis merged second doses at about 4 or about 12 weeks.

Germline V lookup: CDR1 LNHNV, CDR2 YYDKDF (reference sequence). The J segment lost 7 bases and the V segment lost 5 bases, leaving 6 bases of the junction unmatched. The CDR3 spans 15 residues. The protocol was immunoSEQ multiplex PCR, while the TCRdb copy is restricted to in-frame clones and leaves out a portion. The top ten clones hold 21% of a sample with 65,000 to 85,000 clones, around 80% of them seen once. The chain employs TRBV15 and TRBJ1-6, with 9 bases lining up with TRBD1. The sequence was obtained from an adult in good health. Sequences were derived from peripheral blood, sampled on day 0 of AZD1222 vaccination. The CDR3 sequence: CATSARTGENSPLHF. In DNA, the CDR3 is TGTGCCACCAGCGCTCGGACAGGGGAGAATTCACCCCTCCACTTT.